The 21 T cell receptor beta chains in this list originate from one sample, sequenced in a study of beta chain features in type 1 diabetes. Study-level findings and limits: Within each of all four CD4+ subsets, Type 1 diabetes patients had TCRB CDR3s that were moderately but significantly shorter.

Their cognate antigens are unknown. Since all of the isolated RNA was reverse transcribed, expressed TCRB transcripts were what got sequenced. TCRdb keeps only in-frame clones here, not all; method: immunoSEQ multiplex PCR. This table holds about 700,000 clones, 13% found once. Sequencing was performed on naive CD4+ T cells from blood. The receptors derive from a man between 18 and 35 years old with type 1 diabetes.

There are a few counts of this clone. Distinct nucleotide sequences in the sample also encode this CDR3. This sequence joins TRBV30 and TRBJ1-3; perhaps TRBD1 as D (5 bases). V was trimmed by 2 bases and J by 1 base, leaving 6 bases between them. CDR1 and CDR2 (germline): GTSNPN, SVGIG (reference sequence). CDR3 size: 13 residues. CDR3 in DNA: TGTGCCTGGAGTCCAGGGTCTGGAAACACCATATATTTT. Translation: CAWSPGSGNTIYF.

The chain employs TRBV6-1 and TRBJ2-7; D is perhaps TRBD2 (5 bases). The length of the CDR3 is 12 residues. Between the trimmed V and J ends, which lost 7 bases and 12 bases, there was a span of 19 bases. Germline lookup yields CDR1 MNHNS and CDR2 SASEGT. In nucleotides, the CDR3 is TGTGCCAGCATCGGAAGGTCGGGGAATGGGTACTTC. It encodes CASIGRSGNGYF.

Of note for this clone: The sample contains more than one DNA sequence encoding this CDR3. This chain connects TRBV9 to TRBJ1-2; 9 bases line up with TRBD1. This CDR3 is 14 amino acids long. Germline-derived CDR1 and CDR2 are SGDLS and YYNGEE. V lost 0 bases to trimming and J lost 4 bases; unmatched junction nucleotides: 1. This CDR3 reads CASSVEDRGYGYTF. CDR3 bases: TGTGCCAGCAGCGTAGAGGACAGGGGCTATGGCTACACCTTC.

The chain uses TRBV25-1 and TRBJ1-1; D uncertain. The V and J ends lost 1 base and 2 bases respectively, with 5 bases between them. The germline gives CDR1 MGHDK, CDR2 SYGVNS. The CDR3 consists of 13 residues. In nucleotides, the CDR3 is TGTGCCAGCAGTGAATTGGGAAACACTGAAGCTTTCTTT. This translates into CASSELGNTEAFF.

This clone was found a few times. The chain employs TRBV7-6 and TRBJ2-5; D is unresolved. V was shortened by 5 bases and J by 0 bases, with 4 bases between the two germline ends. This CDR3 region has 12 residues. CDR1 is SGHVS and CDR2 is FNYEAQ in the germline V gene. The CDR3 DNA sequence: TGTGCCAGCAGCCCGAACCAAGAGACCCAGTACTTC. Its protein is CASSPNQETQYF. Drawing the rest from reference TRBV7-6 and TRBJ2-5, the complete variable domain is GAGVSQSPRYKVTKRGQDVALRCDPISGHVSLYWYRQALGQGPEFLTYFNYEAQQDKSGLPNDRFSAERPEGSISTLTIQRTEQRDSAMYRCASSPNQETQYFGPGTRLLVL.

This rearrangement joins TRBV30 to TRBJ2-7; D is unresolved. With 0 bases removed from V and 2 bases from J, the gap between germline ends came to 8 bases. Per the germline V gene, CDR1 is GTSNPN and CDR2 is SVGIG (reference sequence). CDR3 length: 13 residues. CDR3 loop: CAWSVGSPYEQYF. In DNA, the CDR3 is TGTGCCTGGAGTGTAGGCAGTCCCTACGAGCAGTACTTC.

This chain uses TRBV2 with TRBJ1-1, with a possible D match to TRBD1 (5 bases). The CDR3 contains 13 residues. Trimming cost V 9 bases and J 0 bases, with 11 bases left between them. From germline, CDR1 is SNHLY and CDR2 FYNNEI. The CDR3 here is CASPTEMNTEAFF. The CDR3 region has the DNA TGTGCCAGTCCGACAGAGATGAACACTGAAGCTTTCTTT.

This sequence joins TRBV5-1 and TRBJ2-2, with TRBD2 as a possible D gene (5 bases). Trimming shortened V by 0 bases and J by 7 bases, and 13 bases separated the two germline ends. This CDR3 is built from 15 residues. CDR1 is SGHRS, CDR2 YFSETQ, per germline. The CDR3 is CASSLDSGFYGELFF. In DNA form, the CDR3 reads TGCGCCAGCAGCTTGGATTCGGGGTTTTACGGGGAGCTGTTTTTT.

The rearrangement uses TRBV19 and TRBJ2-3, with D hard to call. Germline V CDR1 and CDR2: LNHDA, SQIVND (reference sequence). The CDR3 is 12 amino acids. Trimming removed 6 bases at V and 6 bases at J, with 10 bases between. CDR3 coding DNA: TGTGCCAGTAGCGAGACATCGGATACGCAGTATTTT. This gives the protein CASSETSDTQYF.

This chain links TRBV9 with TRBJ2-2, with TRBD1 matching over 12 bases. The CDR3 runs to 17 residues. V lost 0 bases, J lost 4 bases, and 4 bases stayed unmatched. The germline CDR1 and CDR2 sequences are SGDLS and YYNGEE. The CDR3 spells CASSVAGQGAGTGELFF. Written as DNA, the CDR3 is TGTGCCAGCAGCGTAGCGGGACAGGGGGCAGGCACCGGGGAGCTGTTTTTT.

Points on this clone: Germline and junction disagree at one end, which may indicate a read error. V gene TRBV14 combines with J gene TRBJ2-7, with D unclear. Germline CDR1 SGHDN, CDR2 FVKESK. The CDR3 extends over 11 amino acids. The DNA of the CDR3 is TGTGCCAGCAGTTCCGCCTACGTGCAGTACTTC. Protein: CASSSAYVQYF.

The sample holds a few counts of this clone. The chain is built from TRBV5-1 and TRBJ2-5; TRBD1 aligns across 9 bases. V lost 4 bases, J lost 1 base, and 8 bases stayed unmatched. The length of the CDR3 is 16 residues. CDR1 is SGHRS, CDR2 YFSETQ, per germline. Here the CDR3 reads CASSLGQGKVQETQYF. CDR3 in DNA: TGCGCCAGCAGCCTAGGACAGGGGAAAGTCCAAGAGACCCAGTACTTC.

The V and J genes are TRBV19 and TRBJ2-3; 12 bases are shared with TRBD2. V trimming: 5 bases; J trimming: 1 base; junction bases outside the gene matches: 4. Germline V gene sequence: CDR1 LNHDA, CDR2 SQIVND (reference sequence). This CDR3 region has 16 residues. This chain's CDR3 is CASSDWTSGGTDTQYF. In DNA, the CDR3 is TGTGCCAGTAGTGACTGGACTAGCGGGGGCACAGATACGCAGTATTTT.

The chain joins TRBV11-1 to TRBJ2-1, with 8 bases lining up with TRBD2. The CDR3 has 15 amino acids. In germline, CDR1 is SGHAT, CDR2 FQDESV (reference sequence). After removal of 1 base from V and 5 bases from J, the junction contained 4 bases not matched to a gene. The CDR3 region is CASSLEGRGDNEQFF. CDR3 nucleotides: TGTGCCAGCAGCTTAGAAGGGCGGGGGGACAATGAGCAGTTCTTC.

With regard to this clone: Other DNA sequences in the same sample also yield this CDR3. The chain uses TRBV7-8 and TRBJ1-1; D perhaps matches TRBD1 (6 bases). The CDR3 is 13 residues long. The germline V gene has CDR1 SGHVS and CDR2 FQNEAQ. The V and J ends lost 1 base and 5 bases respectively, with 8 bases between them. The CDR3 sequence is CASSLEGGTEAFF. The CDR3 DNA reads as TGTGCCAGCAGCTTAGAAGGGGGAACTGAAGCTTTCTTT.

The V call is TRBV5-4, the J call TRBJ2-4; 16 nucleotides match TRBD2. Germline V gives CDR1 SGHNT, CDR2 YYREEE (reference sequence). Losses at the gene ends were 4 bases for V and 1 base for J; bases not matched to a gene: 8. The CDR3 sequence is 19 residues long. The CDR3 protein is CASSGPGLAGGSAKNIQYF. Here the CDR3 DNA reads TGTGCCAGCAGCGGACCGGGACTAGCGGGGGGGTCCGCCAAAAACATTCAGTACTTC.

This clone was counted between two and nine times. The chain carries TRBV6-1 and TRBJ2-5; 9 positions agree with TRBD1. CDR1 and CDR2 (germline): MNHNS, SASEGT. J was trimmed by 1 base and V by 1 base; bases with no gene match: 7. The CDR3 spans 17 residues. CDR3 sequence (DNA): TGTGCCAGCAGTGAAGGGCGTTGGACAGGGGCCCAAGAGACCCAGTACTTC. Protein product: CASSEGRWTGAQETQYF.

This clone has a handful of counts. The V call is TRBV9, the J call TRBJ2-3; 7 positions agree with TRBD1. Germline lookup yields CDR1 SGDLS and CDR2 YYNGEE. There are 16 residues in the CDR3. J gave up 3 bases and V 4 bases, and 11 bases lay outside the gene matches. CDR3 DNA: TGTGCCAGCAGCTCCCGAGGGACAGACCCTACAGATACGCAGTATTTT. Its translation: CASSSRGTDPTDTQYF.

In this sample, this clone turned up a few times. J is TRBJ1-6 and V is TRBV2, with 12 bases fitting TRBD1. With V trimmed by 5 bases and J by 9 bases, 5 bases remained unmatched. The CDR3 consists of 15 residues. Germline V lookup: CDR1 SNHLY, CDR2 FYNNEI. DNA of the CDR3: TGTGCCAGCAGTCCGGGACAGGGGGCAGGTTCACCCCTCCACTTT. It specifies CASSPGQGAGSPLHF.

This clone was counted a few times. This sequence joins TRBV19 and TRBJ1-1; 8 bases line up with TRBD1. Germline trimming cut 3 bases from V and 0 bases from J; bases unmatched to any gene: 6. Germline loops: CDR1 LNHDA, CDR2 SQIVND (reference sequence). The CDR3 contains 16 residues. The DNA of the CDR3 is TGTGCCAGTAGTATCTTACAGGACAGGGTGAACACTGAAGCTTTCTTT. Translating gives CASSILQDRVNTEAFF.

The chain has TRBV13 and TRBJ1-6; D not certain. V was pared by 2 bases and J by 8 bases, with 4 bases between. The CDR3 runs to 12 residues. Per the germline V gene, CDR1 is PRHDT and CDR2 is FYEKMQ (reference sequence). This CDR3 reads CASSLRDSPLHF. In nucleotides, the CDR3 is TGTGCCAGCAGCTTACGGGATTCACCCCTCCACTTT.